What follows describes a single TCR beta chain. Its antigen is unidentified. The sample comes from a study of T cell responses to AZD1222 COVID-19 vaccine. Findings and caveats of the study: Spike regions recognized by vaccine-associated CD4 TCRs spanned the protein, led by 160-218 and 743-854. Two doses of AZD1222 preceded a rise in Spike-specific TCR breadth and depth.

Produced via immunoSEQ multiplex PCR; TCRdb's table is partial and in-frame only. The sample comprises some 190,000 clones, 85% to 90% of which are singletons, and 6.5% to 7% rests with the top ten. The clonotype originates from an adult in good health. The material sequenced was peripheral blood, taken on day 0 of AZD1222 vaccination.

As DNA, the CDR3 is TGCGCCAGCAGCCAGGAGACAGGGACCTATAATTCACCCCTCCACTTT. It yields the protein CASSQETGTYNSPLHF. V gene TRBV4-3 combines with J gene TRBJ1-6; 7 nucleotides agree with TRBD1. The V gene end was trimmed by 3 bases and the J gene end by 2 bases; junction bases not matched to a gene: 4. The CDR3 has 16 amino acids. Germline V gene sequence: CDR1 LGHNA, CDR2 YSLEER.